This entry lists 23 T cell receptor beta chains sequenced from one sample in a study of healthy donors' naive CD4 and CD8 T cells. Each TCR library used approximately 500 ng of total RNA and a linear amplification protocol. MiXCR, run by TCRdb on the reads, gives a single entry per CDR3 protein. The profile shows approximately 180,000 distinct CDR3 sequences, about 76% of them singletons. Sequenced input: naive CD4+ and CD8+ T cells sorted from blood, pooled from several donors. The receptors come from a pool of human donors in good health; the sample pools cells from several healthy donors.

The chain carries TRBV5-1 and TRBJ2-1; 7 nucleotides match TRBD2. V shed 4 bases, J shed 6 bases, and the junction held 7 bases outside the gene matches. CDR1 and CDR2 (germline): SGHRS, YFSETQ. This CDR3 is 14 amino acids long. Here the CDR3 reads CASSRDYAFNEQFF. As DNA, the CDR3 is TGCGCCAGCAGCCGGGACTACGCTTTCAATGAGCAGTTCTTC. Drawing the rest from reference TRBV5-1 and TRBJ2-1, the complete variable domain is KAGVTQTPRYLIKTRGQQVTLSCSPISGHRSVSWYQQTPGQGLQFLFEYFSETQRNKGNFPGRFSGRQFSNSRSEMNVSTLELGDSALYLCASSRDYAFNEQFFGPGTRLTVL.

V gene TRBV19 combines with J gene TRBJ2-7, with 8 bases identical to TRBD2. Per the germline V gene, CDR1 is LNHDA and CDR2 is SQIVND (reference sequence). The CDR3 is made up of 17 amino acids. With 4 bases clipped from V and 2 bases from J, the junction kept 13 bases outside the gene matches. The CDR3 DNA follows: TGTGCCAGTAGTACCCCTGGGCTAGCGGGTCCAACCTACGAGCAGTACTTC. Translating it yields CASSTPGLAGPTYEQYF.

The table lists this clonotype with a few counts. The rearrangement links TRBV29-1 to TRBJ2-1; the D gene is possibly TRBD2 (5 bases). The germline CDR1 and CDR2 sequences are SQVTM and ANQGSEA. V dropped 3 bases and J dropped 5 bases, with 20 bases sitting between them. The CDR3 spans 16 residues. The CDR3 is CSVDWAGRSNDNEQFF. The CDR3 nucleotides are TGCAGCGTTGATTGGGCGGGCCGGTCGAACGACAATGAGCAGTTCTTC.

This clonotype was observed a single time. The chain is built from TRBV6-1 and TRBJ2-1; the D is unclear. Germline V CDR1 and CDR2: MNHNS, SASEGT. The CDR3 totals 13 residues. V was shortened by 3 bases and J by 4 bases, with 7 bases between the two germline ends. This CDR3 is CASSEDQYNEQFF. CDR3 sequence (DNA): TGTGCCAGCAGTGAGGACCAGTACAATGAGCAGTTCTTC.

This clonotype was seen a single time. J is TRBJ1-1 and V is TRBV4-2; 11 nucleotides agree with TRBD1. The V and J ends lost 5 bases and 5 bases, in that order; junction bases with no gene match: 13. The CDR3 consists of 17 residues. Germline loops: CDR1 LGHNA, CDR2 YNFKEQ. In DNA, the CDR3 is TGTGCCAGCAGCTTAGGTTGGACAGGGGGCAGAGGGACTGAAGCTTTCTTT. It is translated as CASSLGWTGGRGTEAFF.

This clonotype was found a few times. This chain links TRBV19 with TRBJ1-1, with TRBD1 as a possible D gene (5 bases). Between the trimmed V and J ends, which lost 4 bases and 4 bases, there was a span of 19 bases. The germline gives CDR1 LNHDA, CDR2 SQIVND (reference sequence). The length of the CDR3 is 16 residues. CDR3 nucleotides: TGTGCCAGTAGTAGGGCCGCTCGGCGGGGGAGCACTGAAGCTTTCTTT. It codes for CASSRAARRGSTEAFF.

V gene TRBV15 combines with J gene TRBJ2-7, with a possible D match to TRBD2 (5 bases). Trimming left V 0 bases short and J 0 bases short, with 9 bases between. This CDR3 is 15 amino acids long. From germline, CDR1 is LNHNV and CDR2 YYDKDF (reference sequence). CDR3 in amino acids: CATSRDRRASYEQYF. DNA of the CDR3: TGTGCCACCAGCAGAGATCGGCGGGCCTCCTACGAGCAGTACTTC.

This clonotype occurred once. The V call is TRBV29-1, the J call TRBJ1-2, with 7 bases fitting TRBD1. Unmatched junction bases numbered 5, after V lost 3 bases and J lost 4 bases. CDR1 SQVTM and CDR2 ANQGSEA come from the germline V gene. This CDR3 region has 13 residues. DNA for the CDR3: TGCAGCGTTGACAACAGGGGTCTCTATGGCTACACCTTC. This codes for CSVDNRGLYGYTF.

The chain links TRBV6-6 to TRBJ2-1; D gene unclear. Trimming removed 6 bases at V and 3 bases at J, with 6 bases between. This CDR3 comprises 12 residues. CDR1 is MNHNY and CDR2 is SVGAGI in the germline V gene (reference sequence). CDR3 in DNA: TGTGCCAGCAGGGTTGACTACAATGAGCAGTTCTTC. It codes for CASRVDYNEQFF.

This chain joins TRBV27 and TRBJ2-7, with TRBD2 matching over 8 bases. CDR3 size: 13 residues. V was clipped by 4 bases and J by 3 bases; unmatched bases: 2. The germline V gene has CDR1 MNHEY and CDR2 SMNVEV (reference sequence). CDR3 nucleotides: TGTGCCAGCAGTTCGCGGGGGGTCTACGAGCAGTACTTC. Translation gives CASSSRGVYEQYF.

The chain links TRBV29-1 to TRBJ2-7; no firm D call. The CDR3 consists of 13 residues. From germline, CDR1 is SQVTM and CDR2 ANQGSEA. Trimming removed 4 bases at V and 0 bases at J, with 10 bases between. CDR3 bases: TGCAGCGTTGTGGCAGGACCCTCCTACGAGCAGTACTTC. Translating gives CSVVAGPSYEQYF.

This chain links TRBV5-6 with TRBJ2-7, with a tentative D call TRBD1 (6 bases). In germline, CDR1 is SGHDT, CDR2 YYEEEE. The CDR3 is 14 residues long. The V end lost 4 bases, the J end lost 0 bases, and 11 bases lay between the germline ends. CDR3 loop: CASSLLTGSYEQYV. CDR3 sequence (DNA): TGTGCCAGCAGCCTACTGACAGGCTCCTACGAGCAGTACGTC.

The chain combines TRBV29-1 with TRBJ2-7, with TRBD2 matching 7 bases. Germline V CDR1 and CDR2: SQVTM, ANQGSEA. After removal of 4 bases from V and 4 bases from J, the junction contained 4 bases not matched to a gene. This CDR3 spans 12 amino acids. CDR3 sequence (DNA): TGCAGCGTTGTAGGGACTACTTACGAGCAGTACTTC. This codes for CSVVGTTYEQYF.

This clonotype is a singleton in its sample. The chain recombines TRBV18 with TRBJ1-4, with D hard to call. Germline-derived CDR1 and CDR2 are KGHSH and LQKENI. This CDR3 is built from 15 residues. Trimming pared 0 bases from V and 8 bases from J, leaving 13 bases between. In nucleotides, the CDR3 is TGTGCCAGCTCACCACCGGGCCTTCTGGGAGAAAAACTGTTTTTT. It is translated as CASSPPGLLGEKLFF.

The chain combines TRBV19 with TRBJ1-1; a weak D match, TRBD1 (5 bases). Germline V gene lookup returns CDR1 LNHDA and CDR2 SQIVND (reference sequence). Trimming took off 5 bases at V and 4 bases at J, with 11 bases between the two ends. The CDR3 consists of 13 residues. The CDR3: CASSEGLSTEAFF. DNA for the CDR3: TGTGCCAGTAGTGAGGGGTTATCCACTGAAGCTTTCTTT.

V is TRBV19 and J is TRBJ2-1, with D tentatively TRBD2 (5 bases). Germline CDR1 reads LNHDA; CDR2 reads SQIVND (reference sequence). This CDR3 spans 15 amino acids. The V and J ends lost 4 bases and 1 base respectively, with 11 bases between them. Written as DNA, the CDR3 is TGTGCCAGTAGTAGAGGGTACGGGTCCTACAATGAGCAGTTCTTC. Amino acids: CASSRGYGSYNEQFF.

This chain links TRBV5-4 with TRBJ2-3; D gene unclear. The CDR3 runs 14 residues. The V and J ends lost 9 bases and 2 bases respectively, with 16 bases between them. The V gene's germline CDR1 is SGHNT and CDR2 YYREEE (reference sequence). The CDR3 is CATLDSGFTDTQYF. The CDR3 coding sequence is TGTGCCACCCTAGACTCGGGTTTCACAGATACGCAGTATTTT.

The chain employs TRBV2 and TRBJ2-7, with a tentative D call TRBD2 (5 bases). Looked up from germline, CDR1 is SNHLY and CDR2 is FYNNEI. The CDR3 length is 14 residues. The V end lost 5 bases, the J end lost 4 bases, and 15 bases lay between the germline ends. CDR3 in amino acids: CASSLRGGTYEQYF. The CDR3 nucleotides read TGTGCCAGCAGTCTACGTGGAGGCACTTACGAGCAGTACTTC.

The rearrangement uses TRBV5-1 and TRBJ2-5; TRBD2 matches 9 bases. Per the germline V gene, CDR1 is SGHRS and CDR2 is YFSETQ. This CDR3 is built from 15 residues. Trimming at V came to 4 bases and at J to 4 bases, leaving 8 bases not matched to a gene. This CDR3 is CASSVIAGVRETQYF. In DNA form, the CDR3 reads TGCGCCAGCAGCGTAATAGCGGGAGTGAGAGAGACCCAGTACTTC. Filled out from reference TRBV5-1 and TRBJ2-5, the complete variable domain reads KAGVTQTPRYLIKTRGQQVTLSCSPISGHRSVSWYQQTPGQGLQFLFEYFSETQRNKGNFPGRFSGRQFSNSRSEMNVSTLELGDSALYLCASSVIAGVRETQYFGPGTRLLVL.

This clonotype was picked up a small number of times. This chain joins TRBV14 and TRBJ2-1; no reliable D call. Germline values: CDR1 SGHDN, CDR2 FVKESK. V was pared by 0 bases and J by 5 bases, with 8 bases between. The CDR3 loop spans 14 amino acids. CDR3 in DNA: TGTGCCAGCAGCCAAGAACTGGGTGACAATGAGCAGTTCTTC. Its protein is CASSQELGDNEQFF.

J is TRBJ2-1 and V is TRBV29-1; 10 nucleotides match TRBD1. The germline gives CDR1 SQVTM, CDR2 ANQGSEA. The CDR3 is 14 residues long. Trimming cost V 6 bases and J 2 bases; bases outside gene matches: 4. CDR3 loop: CSVTGTGAYNEQFF. The CDR3 nucleotides read TGCAGCGTAACCGGGACAGGGGCCTACAATGAGCAGTTCTTC.

The CDR3 is CAISGEIAGDTGELFF. CDR3 coding DNA: TGTGCCATCAGTGGCGAAATAGCGGGGGACACCGGGGAGCTGTTTTTT. The chain employs TRBV10-3 and TRBJ2-2, with TRBD2 matching 9 bases. Germline trimming cut 4 bases from V and 3 bases from J; bases unmatched to any gene: 6. Germline CDR1 and CDR2: ENHRY and SYGVKD. This CDR3 is 16 amino acids long.

The chain couples TRBV28 to TRBJ2-5, with 12 bases matching TRBD2. Trimming at V came to 2 bases and at J to 5 bases, leaving 0 bases not matched to a gene. Germline CDR1 is MDHEN and CDR2 is SYDVKM. This CDR3 comprises 14 residues. The CDR3 spells CASSLGTSGETQYF. The CDR3 coding sequence is TGTGCCAGCAGTTTAGGGACTAGCGGGGAGACCCAGTACTTC. The whole variable domain, filled in from reference TRBV28 and TRBJ2-5, reads DVKVTQSSRYLVKRTGEKVFLECVQDMDHENMFWYRQDPGLGLRLIYFSYDVKMKEKGDIPEGYSVSREKKERFSLILESASTNQTSMYLCASSLGTSGETQYFGPGTRLLVL.